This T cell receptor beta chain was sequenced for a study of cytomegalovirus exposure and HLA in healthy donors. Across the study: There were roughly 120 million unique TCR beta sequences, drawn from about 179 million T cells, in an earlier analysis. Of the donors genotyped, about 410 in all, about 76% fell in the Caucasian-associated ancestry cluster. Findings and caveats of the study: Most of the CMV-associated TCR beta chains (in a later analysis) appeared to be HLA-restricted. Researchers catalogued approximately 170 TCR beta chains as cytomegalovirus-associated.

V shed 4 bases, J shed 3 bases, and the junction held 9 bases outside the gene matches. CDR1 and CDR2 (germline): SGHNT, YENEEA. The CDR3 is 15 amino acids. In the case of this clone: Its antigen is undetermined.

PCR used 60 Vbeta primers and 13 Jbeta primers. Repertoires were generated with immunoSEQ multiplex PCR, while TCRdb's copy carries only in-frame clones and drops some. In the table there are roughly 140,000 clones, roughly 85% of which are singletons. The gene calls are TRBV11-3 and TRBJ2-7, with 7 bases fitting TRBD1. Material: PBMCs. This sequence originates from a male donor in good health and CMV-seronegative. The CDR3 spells CASSSRQGRVYEQYF. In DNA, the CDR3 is TGTGCCAGCAGCTCCAGACAGGGACGGGTCTACGAGCAGTACTTC.